The entry below gives a single T cell receptor (beta chain) sequence along with its context. The clone's antigen remains unknown. One base away there is no much larger clone; base qualities are not given. This sample was taken from a study of OX40 agonist ivuxolimab in advanced cancers. Some background on the complete study: Ivuxolimab, which targeted the costimulatory receptor OX40 (CD134), was an agonistic, fully human IgG2 monoclonal antibody. Of the 50 or so patients in dose escalation, approximately 20 had hepatocellular carcinoma, around 15 had melanoma, 9 had renal cell carcinoma and 9 had head and neck cancer. The purpose of peripheral TCRbeta sequencing was to test whether ivuxolimab changed TCR sequence diversity and led to clonal T-cell expansion. Partial responses occurred in three dose-escalation patients, of whom one had hepatocellular carcinoma and two had cutaneous melanoma. The dose-escalation cohort was about 83% male with a mean age of about 60 years, ranging from about 20 to 80. The monotherapy dose-escalation portion (N of about 47 patients) of the phase I ivuxolimab trial is reported in the paper. Patients were allowed to have had prior anti-PD-1, anti-PD-L1 or anti-CTLA-4 therapy, and less than 45% of the dose-escalation patients had previously received checkpoint inhibitors. Intravenous ivuxolimab was administered to patients every 2 weeks at six dose levels: 0.01, 0.1, 0.3, 1.5, 3 and 10 mg/kg. The investigation overall reported the following: In the 0.1-3.0 mg/kg groups, partial responders had among the lowest normalized peripheral clonal expansion, particularly in CD8+ T cells. Clonal expansion of both CD4+ and CD8+ blood T cells was observed from baseline to week 6 at doses 0.1 to 3.0 mg/kg. Low levels of normalized T-cell clonal expansion were also shown by some nonresponding patients. Which antigens the clonally expanded peripheral T cells were specific for was not determined. After ivuxolimab, expanded clones were on average more numerous among CD8+ T cells than among CD4+ T cells.

Patients with autoimmune disease history or receiving systemic immunosuppression were excluded from the trial. Peripheral blood for TCR sequencing was collected from all dose cohorts at baseline, on cycle 4 day 1, and on cycle 7 day 1. Samples came from an open-label, multicenter, first-in-human phase I dose-escalation trial of ivuxolimab. Adults with locally advanced or metastatic head and neck squamous cell, hepatocellular, melanoma or renal cell carcinoma were enrolled in the trial. Before TCR sequencing, CD4+ T cells and CD8+ T cells from peripheral blood were sorted into separate populations. For sequencing of the TCRbeta CDR3 region, genomic DNA was extracted from the sorted cells. The immunoSEQ Assay was used for sequencing of TCRbeta CDR3 regions. This is the immuneACCESS table as TCRdb keeps it, with only in-frame sequences that have V and J called. A part of the clones is gone; compared with another copy, unresolved V genes explain less than half, and the rest is unexplained. This sample lists under 80,000 clones; roughly 80% were detected once. The top ten clones comprise 0.9% to 1.2% of the sample.

The cysteine opens and the phenylalanine closes a CDR3 of 13 amino acids. Solely the CDR3 DNA is kept, with 39 bases framed from the first base. The CDR1 and CDR2 encoded by the germline V gene (reference sequence) are MNHEY and SMNVEV. Recombination joined TRBV27 with TRBJ2-5; the D element could tentatively be TRBD1 or TRBD2, as 6 bases agree for each. The closer fit of TRBJ2-7 to the DNA end suggests the J call may be wrong. Material: CD4+ or CD8+ T cells sorted from blood, obtained in a trial of the OX40 agonist ivuxolimab. This receptor was obtained from an adult with an advanced solid tumor such as melanoma, head and neck, liver or kidney cancer. The CDR3 region: CASSRGRGYEQYF. The nucleotide sequence is TGTGCCAGCAGCCGGGGGCGCGGATACGAGCAGTACTTC.